Below, 10 T cell receptor beta chains from the same sample are listed, as sequenced in a study of beta chain features in type 1 diabetes. Expressed TCRB transcripts were sequenced, since all the RNA that had been isolated was reverse transcribed. Assay used: immunoSEQ multiplex PCR; TCRdb lists only in-frame clones, some missing. The table shows roughly 700,000 clones, with over 10% occurring only once. Regarding the study as a whole: Moderate yet significant TCRB CDR3 shortening was seen in Type 1 diabetes patients in all four CD4+ subsets.

For these TCRs, the target antigens are not known. The sample comprised naive CD4+ T cells from blood. The receptors originated from a man younger than 30 with type 1 diabetes.

This clone was picked up a small number of times. V gene TRBV4-1 combines with J gene TRBJ2-7; TRBD1 matches 11 bases. Trimming cost V 0 bases and J 6 bases; bases outside gene matches: 13. CDR1 MGHRA and CDR2 YSYEKL come from the germline V gene. The CDR3 totals 18 residues. CDR3 region: CASSQDSSMRDRGSEQYF. The CDR3 nucleotides are TGCGCCAGCAGCCAAGATAGTTCGATGCGGGACAGGGGGAGCGAGCAGTACTTC.

CDR3 DNA sequence: TGTGCCAGCGGCTTGGGACAGGGTTGGTACACTGAAGCTTTCTTT. Its protein product is CASGLGQGWYTEAFF. J is TRBJ1-1 and V is TRBV28, with 9 nucleotides matching TRBD1. Trimming at V came to 8 bases and at J to 3 bases, leaving 10 bases not matched to a gene. This CDR3 is 15 amino acids long. Germline lookup yields CDR1 MDHEN and CDR2 SYDVKM.

A few counts support this clone. The V call is TRBV10-3, the J call TRBJ1-2; possible D gene TRBD1, 6 bases. V gave up 10 bases and J gave up 8 bases, with 17 bases separating them. Germline CDR1 reads ENHRY; CDR2 reads SYGVKD. The CDR3 spans 12 residues. This CDR3 is CATKPGTSGYTF. In nucleotides, the CDR3 is TGTGCCACCAAGCCCGGGACATCGGGCTACACCTTC.

As to this clone: Distinct nucleotide sequences in the sample also encode this CDR3. This chain links TRBV5-1 with TRBJ1-1; 10 bases fit TRBD1. CDR3 length: 15 amino acids. CDR1 is SGHRS and CDR2 is YFSETQ in the germline V gene. Trimming cost V 0 bases and J 1 base; bases outside gene matches: 0. The chain's CDR3 is CASSLGQGANTEAFF. The CDR3 region has the DNA TGCGCCAGCAGCTTGGGACAGGGGGCGAACACTGAAGCTTTCTTT.

This clone has a handful of counts. The CDR3 DNA reads as TGTGCTCAGGGGCCGGGACTAGCGGGGGCAGATACGCAGTATTTT. This codes for CAQGPGLAGADTQYF. The chain combines TRBV30 with TRBJ2-3, with 14 bases matching TRBD2. The CDR3 extends over 15 amino acids. In germline, CDR1 is GTSNPN, CDR2 SVGIG (reference sequence).

This clone was counted a single time. The chain links TRBV7-9 to TRBJ2-5; TRBD2 is a possible D gene (5 bases). The tail of the sequence fits TRBJ2-7 better, so the J call may be wrong. Per the germline V gene, CDR1 is SEHNR and CDR2 is FQNEAQ (reference sequence). This CDR3 has 14 amino acids. The CDR3 DNA follows: TGTGCCAGCAGCTTACGGTCCGGGACCTACGAGCAGTACTTC. Its protein is CASSLRSGTYEQYF.

This clone has a single count. The V call is TRBV5-1, the J call TRBJ1-1; 7 positions agree with TRBD1. This CDR3 region has 15 residues. Germline loops: CDR1 SGHRS, CDR2 YFSETQ. Germline trimming cut 0 bases from V and 5 bases from J; bases unmatched to any gene: 7. The CDR3 nucleotides read TGCGCCAGCAGCTTGGCCGGACAGGTAGAGACTGAAGCTTTCTTT. This sequence encodes CASSLAGQVETEAFF.

The chain joins TRBV10-1 to TRBJ2-3, with TRBD1 identical over 7 bases. J lost 2 bases, V lost 9 bases, and 5 bases had no gene match. Germline V gene lookup returns CDR1 WNHNN and CDR2 SYGVQD (reference sequence). The CDR3 sequence is 13 residues long. CDR3 amino acids: CARTTGTTDTQYF. As DNA, the CDR3 is TGCGCCAGGACGACAGGGACCACAGATACGCAGTATTTT.

The sample holds a few counts of this clone. The chain links TRBV29-1 to TRBJ1-4, with unresolved D. The germline CDR1 and CDR2 sequences are SQVTM and ANQGSEA. The CDR3 totals 13 residues. Trimming left V 7 bases short and J 0 bases short, with 9 bases between. Written as DNA, the CDR3 is TGCAGCGGGTCAAGTGCAACTAATGAAAAACTGTTTTTT. This gives the protein CSGSSATNEKLFF.

This clone has a handful of counts. The chain has TRBV7-9 and TRBJ2-3; 10 bases line up with TRBD2. CDR1 SEHNR and CDR2 FQNEAQ come from the germline V gene (reference sequence). V dropped 5 bases and J dropped 0; count of bases not matched to a gene: 5. This CDR3 comprises 16 residues. CDR3 amino acids: CASSPGTSASTDTQYF. In DNA, the CDR3 is TGTGCCAGCAGCCCAGGGACTAGCGCTAGCACAGATACGCAGTATTTT.